This TCR beta chain stems from a study of blood T cell repertoires in COVID-19. Whole-study context: T cells, B-cell-depleted T cells, or PBMCs supplied cDNA or gDNA.

Original analysis: Reference gene primer amplification yielded estimated nucleated cell counts. Only in-frame clones appear in the TCRdb table, and some are missing; sequencing was by immunoSEQ multiplex PCR. The DNA was the basis for D and trimming; V, J and clone size are from that table. The sample lists approximately 200,000 clones, roughly 80% occurring once. Residents of 24 US areas, aged about 18 to 95 years, made up the participants. The study assigned cohorts using participant-reported clinical history. Germline V gene sequence: CDR1 MNHEY, CDR2 SVGAGI. The CDR3 contains 13 residues. V was clipped by 8 bases and J by 1 base, with 12 bases between them.

The chain carries TRBV6-5 and TRBJ2-7; tentatively, D is TRBD2 (6 bases). This TCR derives from a woman aged 40 to 50 with acute COVID-19. Specimen: PBMCs or T cells enriched from blood (not recorded which). The CDR3 here is CASSGLFSYEQYF. CDR3 bases: TGTGCCAGCTCGGGACTTTTTTCCTACGAGCAGTACTTC.